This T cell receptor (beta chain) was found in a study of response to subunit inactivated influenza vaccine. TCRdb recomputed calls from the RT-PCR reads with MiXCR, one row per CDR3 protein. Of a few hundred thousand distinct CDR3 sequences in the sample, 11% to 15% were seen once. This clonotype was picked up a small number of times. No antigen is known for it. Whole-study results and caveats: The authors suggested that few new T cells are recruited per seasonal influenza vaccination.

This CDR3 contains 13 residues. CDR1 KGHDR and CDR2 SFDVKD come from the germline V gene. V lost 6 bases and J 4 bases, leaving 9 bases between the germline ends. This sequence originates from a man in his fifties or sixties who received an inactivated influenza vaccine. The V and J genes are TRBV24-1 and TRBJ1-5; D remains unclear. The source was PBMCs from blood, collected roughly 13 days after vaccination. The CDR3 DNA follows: TGTGCCACCAGTTCGGGTTCGAATCAGCCCCAGCATTTT. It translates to CATSSGSNQPQHF.